This T cell receptor (beta chain) was recorded in a study of T cell repertoires in cytomegalovirus infection. Study-wide results and limits: Across the ex vivo response, the dominant clonotypes were HLA-C-restricted CMV-specific TCR beta clonotypes. Individuals carrying CMV plus the relevant HLA were identified by cumulative frequency of public TCR beta families.

With V trimmed by 5 bases and J by 3 bases, 7 bases remained unmatched. Germline CDR1 reads SGHTA; CDR2 reads FQGNSA. The CDR3 extends over 14 amino acids. TCRdb recomputed calls from the reads with MiXCR, one row per CDR3 protein. The table includes some 280,000 distinct CDR3 sequences, about an eighth detected once. This clonotype was counted a few times. No antigen is known for it. The chain combines TRBV7-2 with TRBJ2-7, with 7 positions matching TRBD2. Material: PBMCs. The receptor's source is a human donor in good health (CMV status not recorded). Some clones in this sample may be carry-over from other donors' samples. The CDR3 loop reads CASSHGLVGYEQYF. CDR3 DNA sequence: TGTGCCAGCAGCCACGGACTAGTCGGCTACGAGCAGTACTTC.